These T cell receptor beta chains were read from a single sample in a study of neurological immune-mediated disorders. Each CDR3 protein is one row after TCRdb ran MiXCR on the 5' RACE reads. The sample records 53,000 or so distinct CDR3 sequences, approximately 8.4% being singletons. Sequenced: PBMCs. All receptors come from a woman aged 40 to 55 in good health. Each CDR3 is given with its conserved first and last residue. A D gene is named only where the DNA matches it firmly. Some rows mark clone size as missing; the rest say once, few, many or name a class of expanded clone.

many | NA | TRBJ1-2 | TRBV3-1 | TGTGCCAGCAGCAAAGACCCGTCTCCCTATGGCTACACCTTC | CASSKDPSPYGYTF
many | NA | TRBJ2-2 | TRBV5-1 | TGCGCCAGCAGCTTGGGGACCTCATTCACCGGGGAGCTGTTTTTT | CASSLGTSFTGELFF
many | NA | TRBJ1-1 | TRBV7-2 | TGTGCCAGCAGCTGGACGACGGGGGGGGGTACTGAAGCTTTCTTT | CASSWTTGGGTEAFF
NA | TRBD1 | TRBJ2-7 | TRBV6-5 | TGTGCCAGCAGTTACGTACAACAGGGGGCTAGGGAGCAGTACTTC | CASSYVQQGAREQYF
many | NA | TRBJ2-7 | TRBV5-5 | TGTGCCAGCAGCTTTTCGGGACGAGACCCCTACGAGCAGTACTTC | CASSFSGRDPYEQYF
many | NA | TRBJ1-2 | TRBV7-2 | TGTGCCAGCAGCTTGGCATATCCGGGCTATGGCTACACCTTC | CASSLAYPGYGYTF
many | TRBD2 | TRBJ2-7 | TRBV30 | TGTGCCTGGAGTGTCGCGGGGGGTGGGCAGTACTTC | CAWSVAGGGQYF
NA | TRBD1 | TRBJ2-7 | TRBV20-1 | TGCAGTGCCACGACTCGGACAGGGGGCGGGTACGAGCAGTACTTC | CSATTRTGGGYEQYF
many | NA | TRBJ2-7 | TRBV25-1 | TGTGCCAGCAGTCCCTATCTGGGAGGAGGGGGCGAGCAGTACTTC | CASSPYLGGGGEQYF
many | NA | TRBJ2-7 | TRBV25-1 | TGTGCCAGCAGTGAATATGGAACCTACGAGCAGTACTTC | CASSEYGTYEQYF
many | NA | TRBJ2-3 | TRBV7-2 | TGTGCCAGCAGCCCCCAACCCCCGCGGCGTCTCGCCCGGGATACGCAGTATTTT | CASSPQPPRRLARDTQYF
many | NA | TRBJ1-1 | TRBV9 | TGTGCCAGCAGCGTGAGGGGCCACACTGAAGCTTTCTTT | CASSVRGHTEAFF
many | NA | TRBJ1-2 | TRBV5-5 | TGTGCCAGCAGCTTGGGAAGCTATGGCTACACCTTC | CASSLGSYGYTF
many | NA | TRBJ2-1 | TRBV12-3/TRBV12-4 | TGTGCCAGCAGTTTAGGGCAGATTGGGTATGAGCAGTTCTTC | CASSLGQIGYEQFF
NA | NA | TRBJ1-1 | TRBV2 | TGTGCCAGCAGTGTTAACGTGAACACTGAAGCTTTCTTT | CASSVNVNTEAFF
many | NA | TRBJ2-3 | TRBV12-3/TRBV12-4 | TGTGCCAGCAGTGGAACAGGGGAGGAGTATACGCAGTATTTT | CASSGTGEEYTQYF
NA | TRBD1 | TRBJ1-1 | TRBV6-2/TRBV6-3 | TGTGCCAGCAGTTCCGGGACAGGGCGCTGGGCTTTCTTT | CASSSGTGRWAFF
once | NA | TRBJ2-3 | TRBV10-3 | TGTGCCATCAGTGTGGGGGGCCCGAGCACAGATACGCAGTATTTT | CAISVGGPSTDTQYF
many | NA | TRBJ2-2 | TRBV6-5 | TGTGCCAGCAGAACGACAGGGAACACCGGGGAGCTGTTTTTT | CASRTTGNTGELFF
many | TRBD1 | TRBJ2-5 | TRBV5-1 | TGCGCCAGCAGCTCCGGACAGGGGCCCGACAGAGAGACCCAGTACTTC | CASSSGQGPDRETQYF
many | NA | TRBJ1-1 | TRBV20-1 | TGCAGTGCTAGGGCCGGGGCAGGGGTTGGTTTCACTGAAGCTTTCTTT | CSARAGAGVGFTEAFF
NA | TRBD2 | TRBJ2-7 | TRBV29-1 | TGCAGCGTTGAAGGCCAGCGCGCGGGAGGCTACGAGCAGTACTTC | CSVEGQRAGGYEQYF
many | TRBD1 | TRBJ1-1 | TRBV5-1 | TGCGCCAGCAGCCTGGGACAGGGGGCGCCGTGGGCTTTCTTT | CASSLGQGAPWAFF
NA | NA | TRBJ2-1 | TRBV4-2 | TGTGCCAGCAGCCAAGATAGGAGAGAGCAGTTCTTC | CASSQDRREQFF
many | NA | TRBJ1-1 | TRBV7-2 | TGTGCCAGCAGCAGGGATATCACTGAAGCTTTCTTT | CASSRDITEAFF
many | NA | TRBJ1-1 | TRBV3-1 | TGTGCCAGCAGCCTCCAACAGGCCCGGGGAGCTTTCTTT | CASSLQQARGAFF
many | TRBD1 | TRBJ2-7 | TRBV20-1 | TGCAGTGCCGTGGACAGGGGGCATAACGAGCAGTACTTC | CSAVDRGHNEQYF
NA | NA | TRBJ2-2 | TRBV6-5 | TGTGCCAGCAGCTCATATGGGGGCACCGGGGAGCTGTTTTTT | CASSSYGGTGELFF
NA | TRBD2 | TRBJ2-3 | TRBV12-3/TRBV12-4 | TGTGCCAGCAGTTTCCATCTGACTAGCGGGGAGGGAGATACGCAGTATTTT | CASSFHLTSGEGDTQYF
many | TRBD2 | TRBJ2-1 | TRBV29-1 | TGCAGCGCGCTAGCGGGGGCCCTTATCTACACTGAGCAGTTCTTC | CSALAGALIYTEQFF
many | NA | TRBJ1-2 | TRBV7-2 | TGTGCCAGCCTCCGGGCCGGGGGATGGGCTAACTATGGCTACACCTTC | CASLRAGGWANYGYTF
many | NA | TRBJ2-5 | TRBV21-1 | TGTGCCAGCAGCGGGGGGACTAGCCAAGAGACCCAGTACTTC | CASSGGTSQETQYF
many | NA | TRBJ2-1 | TRBV12-3/TRBV12-4 | TGTGCCAGCACTCCTTGGGCAGGGACGGCGAACTACAATGAGCAGTTCTTC | CASTPWAGTANYNEQFF
many | TRBD1 | TRBJ2-5 | TRBV20-1 | TGCAGCGCCAAACTAGGACAGGGTGCCGAGACCCAGTACTTC | CSAKLGQGAETQYF
many | NA | TRBJ2-1 | TRBV20-1 | TGCAGTGCTAGCTTTGCGGGGAGCTCCTACAATGAGCAGTTCTTC | CSASFAGSSYNEQFF
NA | NA | TRBJ1-1 | TRBV4-1 | TGTGCCAGCAGCTCCCTATACTGGGGAACTGAAGCTTTCTTT | CASSSLYWGTEAFF
many | NA | TRBJ1-1 | TRBV5-1 | TGCGCCAGCAGCTCGATACTGAACACTGAAGCTTTCTTT | CASSSILNTEAFF
many | NA | TRBJ2-1 | TRBV4-3 | TGCGCCAGCAGCCAAGATCTGTACGGGAGCTCCTACAATGAGCAGTTCTTC | CASSQDLYGSSYNEQFF
many | NA | TRBJ2-2 | TRBV11-1 | TGTGCCAGCAGCTTAGTGCTCTCGAGCACCGGGGAGCTGTTTTTT | CASSLVLSSTGELFF
many | NA | TRBJ2-3 | TRBV15 | TGTGCCACCAGCAGTTCTGCCGCTGCGCCCGGTTTCAAGAGGACGCAGTATTTT | CATSSSAAAPGFKRTQYF
many | NA | TRBJ2-2 | TRBV10-2 | TGCGCCAGCAGTCAAGCAAGAAACACCGGGGAGCTGTTTTTT | CASSQARNTGELFF
many | NA | TRBJ2-6 | TRBV5-1 | TGCGCCAGCAGCTTGAATATTGGTTCGGGGGCCAACGTCCTGACTTTC | CASSLNIGSGANVLTF
many | NA | TRBJ1-2 | TRBV3-1 | TGTGCCAGCAGCTCTTGGCTTTCCACAGGTCATGGCTACACCTTC | CASSSWLSTGHGYTF
many | NA | TRBJ1-4 | TRBV7-2 | TGTGCCAGCAGCGCCAGACAAGGAACTAATGAAAAACTGTTTTTT | CASSARQGTNEKLFF
many | NA | TRBJ1-2 | TRBV5-1 | TGCGCCAGCCATGAGGGGAACTATGGCTACACCTTC | CASHEGNYGYTF
many | TRBD1 | TRBJ2-5 | TRBV10-3 | TGTGCCATCAATGGACAGGGCCAAGAGACCCAGTACTTC | CAINGQGQETQYF
many | TRBD2 | TRBJ2-3 | TRBV11-3 | TGTGCCAGCAGCCGTGGACTAGCGGCCACAGATACGCAGTATTTT | CASSRGLAATDTQYF
few | TRBD2 | TRBJ2-7 | TRBV7-2 | TGTGCCAGCAGCTCTCCGGGACTAGCGGGGGGCCTCGACTACGAGCAGTACTTC | CASSSPGLAGGLDYEQYF
many | TRBD2 | TRBJ2-1 | TRBV6-5 | TGTGCCAGCAGCAGACTAGCGGGGGATTACAATGAGCAGTTCTTC | CASSRLAGDYNEQFF
NA | TRBD1 | TRBJ2-5 | TRBV6-5 | TGTGCCAGCAGCCCCCCGACAGGGGGGCGGACCCAGTACTTC | CASSPPTGGRTQYF
many | NA | TRBJ2-3 | TRBV20-1 | TGCAGTGCTAGTACTATCCAGATCGGTGATACGCAGTATTTT | CSASTIQIGDTQYF
many | TRBD1 | TRBJ2-1 | TRBV7-2 | TGTGCCAGCAGCTTAGGACAGGGGAAGTATGAGCAGTTCTTC | CASSLGQGKYEQFF
many | TRBD1 | TRBJ1-1 | TRBV24-1 | TGTGCCACCAGCCGGACAGGGGTCACTGAAGCTTTCTTT | CATSRTGVTEAFF
many | NA | TRBJ1-1 | TRBV14 | TGTGCCAGCAGCTCACCCGGGCTGAACACTGAAGCTTTCTTT | CASSSPGLNTEAFF
NA | TRBD1 | TRBJ2-1 | TRBV7-6 | TGTGCCAGCAGCGGGGGACAGGGGTTTGTCAATGAGCAGTTCTTC | CASSGGQGFVNEQFF